This T cell receptor (beta chain) was found in a study of patients and donors after allogeneic stem cell transplantation. This clonotype showed up many times. This CDR3 has 17 residues. Trimming stripped 4 bases from V and 0 bases from J, with 17 bases between. Germline V CDR1 and CDR2: SGHRS, YFSETQ. TCRdb reprocessed the RT-PCR reads via MiXCR and lists one record per CDR3 protein. The table shows about 960,000 distinct CDR3 sequences, with more than 15% occurring only once. The specimen sequenced was blood, either unsorted or a sorted T cell fraction (not recorded which). The gene calls are TRBV5-1 and TRBJ1-5, with D perhaps matching TRBD1 (6 bases). This clonotype was sampled from a human donor who was either an allogeneic HSCT recipient or a stem cell or donor lymphocyte infusion donor (not recorded which). It is not recorded whose cells these are; they may come from a transplant donor. CDR3 sequence (DNA): TGCGCCAGCAGCAGATCTTGGGGGCTGGATAGCAATCAGCCCCAGCATTTT. It encodes CASSRSWGLDSNQPQHF.